These T cell receptor beta chains were read from a single sample in a study of cytomegalovirus exposure and HLA in healthy donors. The protocol was immunoSEQ multiplex PCR, while the TCRdb copy is restricted to in-frame clones and leaves out a portion. The sample lists 93,000 or so clones; around 61% were seen once. The sequenced sample consisted of PBMCs. All receptors come from a woman aged 50 to 60 in good health and CMV-seronegative. The CDR3 runs from the conserved cysteine through the conserved F or W. A D gene is named only where the DNA matches it firmly. Only some rows state a clone size, as once, few, many or a class for expanded clones.

V,D,J,size,CDR3,DNA
TRBV27,TRBD2,TRBJ2-5,-,CASSTLAGAGKTQYF,TGTGCCAGCAGCACCCTAGCGGGAGCCGGGAAGACCCAGTACTTC
TRBV19,TRBD1,TRBJ1-2,-,CASSITGGGYGYTF,TGTGCCAGTAGTATAACAGGGGGCGGCTATGGCTACACCTTC
TRBV9,TRBD2,TRBJ2-7,few,CASSVDGLAGEQYF,TGTGCCAGCAGCGTAGACGGACTAGCCGGCGAGCAGTACTTC
TRBV28,-,TRBJ1-1,-,CASSFPGYITEAFF,TGTGCCAGCAGTTTTCCAGGTTACATCACTGAAGCTTTCTTT
TRBV4-2,-,TRBJ2-2,-,CASSPGHGTPVPGELFF,TGTGCCAGCAGCCCGGGACACGGGACCCCTGTACCCGGGGAGCTGTTTTTT
TRBV19,-,TRBJ1-1,-,CASSREANTEAFF,TGTGCCAGTAGTCGGGAAGCGAACACTGAAGCTTTCTTT
TRBV5-1,-,TRBJ1-4,-,CASSLGRRPPTNGEKLFF,TGCGCCAGCAGCTTGGGGAGGAGGCCCCCGACTAACGGTGAAAAACTGTTTTTT
TRBV7-9,-,TRBJ2-5,few,CASTLGETQYF,TGTGCCAGCACCCTGGGCGAGACCCAGTACTTC
TRBV30,TRBD1,TRBJ1-4,-,CAWSAGTGGDLSGEKLFF,TGTGCCTGGAGCGCCGGGACAGGGGGCGATTTAAGCGGTGAAAAACTGTTTTTT
TRBV19,-,TRBJ1-4,few,CASSIRTARNEKLFF,TGTGCCAGTAGTATTAGGACAGCAAGGAATGAAAAACTGTTTTTT
TRBV7-3,TRBD2,TRBJ2-7,-,CASSLQAGVMNEQYF,TGTGCCAGCAGCTTACAGGCGGGAGTTATGAACGAGCAGTACTTC
TRBV6-5,TRBD1,TRBJ2-7,-,CASSYSATGLAEQYF,TGTGCCAGCAGCTACTCGGCGACAGGGTTAGCCGAGCAGTACTTC
TRBV19,TRBD1,TRBJ2-3,-,CASRGTDRGSSDTQYF,TGTGCCAGTCGGGGGACGGACAGGGGTTCATCAGATACGCAGTATTTT
TRBV7-9,-,TRBJ2-7,-,CASSWGTPVTYEQYF,TGTGCCAGCAGCTGGGGGACACCGGTTACCTACGAGCAGTACTTC
TRBV7-3,-,TRBJ2-6,-,CASSLKTGSGANVLTF,TGTGCCAGCAGCCTCAAAACGGGCTCTGGGGCCAACGTCCTGACTTTC
TRBV6-5,TRBD1,TRBJ2-1,few,CASREDRDSYNEQFF,TGTGCCAGCAGAGAGGACAGGGACTCCTACAATGAGCAGTTCTTC
TRBV2,TRBD1,TRBJ1-2,-,CASYFYRDREWGYTF,TGTGCCAGCTACTTTTACCGGGACAGGGAGTGGGGCTACACCTTC
TRBV30,TRBD2,TRBJ2-3,-,CAWRPSGPTDTQYF,TGTGCCTGGAGACCTAGCGGGCCCACAGATACGCAGTATTTT
TRBV6-1,-,TRBJ2-1,-,CASSERVYNEQFF,TGTGCCAGCAGTGAACGTGTATACAATGAGCAGTTCTTC
TRBV15,TRBD2,TRBJ2-7,-,CATSRDRLAGPEQYF,TGTGCCACCAGCAGAGACAGACTAGCGGGACCCGAGCAGTACTTC
TRBV5-4,TRBD1,TRBJ2-3,-,CASSLGTGLWDTQYF,TGTGCCAGCAGCTTGGGGACAGGGTTATGGGATACGCAGTATTTT
TRBV15,TRBD1,TRBJ2-7,-,CATSRDRQGKYEQYF,TGTGCCACCAGCAGAGATCGACAGGGGAAATACGAGCAGTACTTC
TRBV4-1,TRBD2,TRBJ2-7,-,CASSQIGGTRLSYEQYF,TGCGCCAGCAGCCAAATCGGCGGGACTAGACTTTCCTACGAGCAGTACTTC
TRBV6-5,TRBD1,TRBJ1-1,-,CASSYGFGTVTEAFF,TGTGCCAGCAGTTACGGGTTCGGGACAGTCACTGAAGCTTTCTTT
TRBV19,-,TRBJ1-2,-,CASTPGHPRGNYGYTF,TGTGCCAGTACACCGGGACACCCGAGGGGTAACTATGGCTACACCTTC
TRBV2,TRBD1,TRBJ2-5,-,CASSNRGQGAETQYF,TGTGCCAGCAGTAATAGGGGACAGGGGGCAGAGACCCAGTACTTC